This T cell receptor beta chain emerged from a study of blood T cell repertoires in COVID-19. Trimming removed 6 bases from V and 7 bases from J; junction bases left unmatched: 10. The CDR3 contains 14 residues. The germline V gene encodes CDR1 MNHEY and CDR2 SVGAGI. The method was immunoSEQ multiplex PCR; TCRdb's version includes in-frame clones alone and lacks a portion of them. The repertoire holds around 260,000 clones, with more than 85% as singletons. This clone has just one count. This chain connects TRBV6-5 to TRBJ2-7; 9 bases line up with TRBD2. The sequence came from a person under 30 with COVID-19, enrolled during active disease. Sample: peripheral blood. In DNA form, the CDR3 reads TGTGCCAGCAGCACGGACGGGACTAGCTGGGAGCAGTACTTC. This gives the protein CASSTDGTSWEQYF.